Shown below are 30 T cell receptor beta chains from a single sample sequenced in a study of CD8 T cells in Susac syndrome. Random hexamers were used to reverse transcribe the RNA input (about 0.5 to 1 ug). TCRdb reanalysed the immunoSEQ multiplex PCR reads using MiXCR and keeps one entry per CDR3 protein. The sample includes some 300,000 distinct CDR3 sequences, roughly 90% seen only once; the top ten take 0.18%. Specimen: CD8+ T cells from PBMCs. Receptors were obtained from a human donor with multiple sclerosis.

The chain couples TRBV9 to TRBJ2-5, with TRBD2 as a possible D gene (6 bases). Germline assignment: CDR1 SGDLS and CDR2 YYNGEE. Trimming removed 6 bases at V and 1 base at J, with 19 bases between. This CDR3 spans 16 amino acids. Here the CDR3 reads CASTEEGTGFQETQYF. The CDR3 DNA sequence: TGTGCCAGCACTGAGGAGGGGACGGGGTTCCAAGAGACCCAGTACTTC.

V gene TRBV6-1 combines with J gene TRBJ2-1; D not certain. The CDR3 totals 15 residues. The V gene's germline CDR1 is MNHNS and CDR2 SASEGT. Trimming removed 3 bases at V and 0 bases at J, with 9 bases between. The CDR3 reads CASSDDGSSYNEQFF. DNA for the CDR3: TGTGCCAGCAGTGATGACGGTAGCTCCTACAATGAGCAGTTCTTC.

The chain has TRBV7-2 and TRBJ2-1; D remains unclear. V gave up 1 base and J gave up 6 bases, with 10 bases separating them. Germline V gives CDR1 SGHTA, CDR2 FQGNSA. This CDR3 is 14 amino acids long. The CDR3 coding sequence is TGTGCCAGCAGCTTAGGAGTGTTGGGCAATGAGCAGTTCTTC. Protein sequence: CASSLGVLGNEQFF.

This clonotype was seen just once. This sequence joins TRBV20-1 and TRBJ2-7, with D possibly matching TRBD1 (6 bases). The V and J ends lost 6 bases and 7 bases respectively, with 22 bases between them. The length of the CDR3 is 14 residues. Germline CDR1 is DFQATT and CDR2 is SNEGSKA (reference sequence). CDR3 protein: CSANDGLGAREQYF. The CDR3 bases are TGCAGTGCCAATGACGGGCTGGGGGCTAGAGAGCAGTACTTC.

This CDR3 reads CASSLAGAYTGELFF. CDR3 nucleotide sequence: TGTGCCAGCAGTCTAGCGGGAGCGTACACCGGGGAGCTGTTTTTT. This chain joins TRBV6-5 and TRBJ2-2, with 10 bases lining up with TRBD2. The V and J ends lost 5 bases and 3 bases, in that order; junction bases with no gene match: 3. The CDR3 totals 15 residues. In germline, CDR1 is MNHEY, CDR2 SVGAGI.

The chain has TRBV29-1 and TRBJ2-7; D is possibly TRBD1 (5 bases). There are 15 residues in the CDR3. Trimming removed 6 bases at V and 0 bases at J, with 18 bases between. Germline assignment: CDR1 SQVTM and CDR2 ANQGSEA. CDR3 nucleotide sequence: TGCAGCGTCAGTTTGGCCTACAGGCTCTCCTACGAGCAGTACTTC. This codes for CSVSLAYRLSYEQYF.

The CDR3 reads CAIRGQRGESDTQYF. Here the CDR3 DNA reads TGTGCCATCAGGGGACAAAGAGGAGAATCAGATACGCAGTATTTT. V is TRBV10-3 and J is TRBJ2-3; tentatively, D is TRBD1 (6 bases). Trimming left V 6 bases short and J 4 bases short, with 17 bases between. CDR3 length equals 15 residues. From germline, CDR1 is ENHRY and CDR2 SYGVKD.

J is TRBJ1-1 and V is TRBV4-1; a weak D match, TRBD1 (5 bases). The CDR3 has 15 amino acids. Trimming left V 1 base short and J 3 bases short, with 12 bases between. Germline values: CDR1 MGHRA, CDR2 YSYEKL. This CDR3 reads CASSQVGRGDTEAFF. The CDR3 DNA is TGCGCCAGCAGCCAAGTTGGCCGAGGGGACACTGAAGCTTTCTTT.

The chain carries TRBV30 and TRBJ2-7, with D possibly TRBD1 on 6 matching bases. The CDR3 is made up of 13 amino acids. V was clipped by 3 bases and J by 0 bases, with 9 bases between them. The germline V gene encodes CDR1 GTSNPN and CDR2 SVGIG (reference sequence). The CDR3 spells CAWSQGTSYEQYF. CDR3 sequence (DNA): TGTGCCTGGAGCCAGGGGACCTCCTACGAGCAGTACTTC.

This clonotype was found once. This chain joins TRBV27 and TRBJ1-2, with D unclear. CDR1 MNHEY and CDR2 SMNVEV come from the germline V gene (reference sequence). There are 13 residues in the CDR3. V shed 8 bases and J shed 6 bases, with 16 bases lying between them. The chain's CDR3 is CASGPPGYDGYTF. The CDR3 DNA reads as TGTGCCAGCGGGCCACCAGGATATGATGGCTACACCTTC.

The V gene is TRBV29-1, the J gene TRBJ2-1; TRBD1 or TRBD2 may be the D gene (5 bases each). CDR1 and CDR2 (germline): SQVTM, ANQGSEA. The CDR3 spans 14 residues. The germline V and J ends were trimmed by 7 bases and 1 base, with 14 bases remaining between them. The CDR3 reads CSAPGTQSYNEQFF. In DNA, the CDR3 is TGCAGCGCCCCCGGGACCCAGTCCTACAATGAGCAGTTCTTC.

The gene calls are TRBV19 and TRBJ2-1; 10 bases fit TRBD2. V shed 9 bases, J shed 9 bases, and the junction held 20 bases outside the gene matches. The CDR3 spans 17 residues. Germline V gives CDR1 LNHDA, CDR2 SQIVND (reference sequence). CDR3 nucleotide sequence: TGTGCCAGCCACTTCTCCCCTCCTAGCGGGGGTGGGGTTGAGCAGTTCTTC. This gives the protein CASHFSPPSGGGVEQFF.

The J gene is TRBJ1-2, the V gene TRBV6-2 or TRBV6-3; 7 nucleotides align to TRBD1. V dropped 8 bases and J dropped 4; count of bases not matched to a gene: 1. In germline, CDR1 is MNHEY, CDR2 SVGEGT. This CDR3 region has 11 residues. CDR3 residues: CASQGGYGYTF. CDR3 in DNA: TGTGCCAGCCAGGGGGGCTATGGCTACACCTTC.

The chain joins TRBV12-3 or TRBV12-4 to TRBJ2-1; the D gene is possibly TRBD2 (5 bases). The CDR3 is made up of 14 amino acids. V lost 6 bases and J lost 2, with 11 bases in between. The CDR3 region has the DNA TGTGCCAGCAGCGGCACTAGGGCCTACAATGAGCAGTTCTTC. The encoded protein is CASSGTRAYNEQFF.

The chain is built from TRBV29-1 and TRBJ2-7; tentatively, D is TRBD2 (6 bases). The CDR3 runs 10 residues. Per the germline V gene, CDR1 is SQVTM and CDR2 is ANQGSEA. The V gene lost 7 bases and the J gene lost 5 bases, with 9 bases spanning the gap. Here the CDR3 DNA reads TGCAGCGGTTGGGGGGACGAGCAGTACTTC. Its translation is CSGWGDEQYF.

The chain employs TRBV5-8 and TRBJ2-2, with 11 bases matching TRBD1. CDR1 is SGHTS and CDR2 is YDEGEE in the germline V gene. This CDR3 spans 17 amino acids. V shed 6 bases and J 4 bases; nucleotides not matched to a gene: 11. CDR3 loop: CASTSKPGTGGTGELFF. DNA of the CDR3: TGTGCCAGCACCTCCAAGCCAGGGACAGGGGGCACCGGGGAGCTGTTTTTT.

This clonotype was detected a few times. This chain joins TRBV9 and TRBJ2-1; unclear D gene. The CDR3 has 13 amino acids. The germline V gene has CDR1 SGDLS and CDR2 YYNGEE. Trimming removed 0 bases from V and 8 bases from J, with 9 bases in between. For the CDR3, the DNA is TGTGCCAGCAGCGTAGGGGCAGCCGATGAGCAGTTCTTC. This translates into CASSVGAADEQFF.

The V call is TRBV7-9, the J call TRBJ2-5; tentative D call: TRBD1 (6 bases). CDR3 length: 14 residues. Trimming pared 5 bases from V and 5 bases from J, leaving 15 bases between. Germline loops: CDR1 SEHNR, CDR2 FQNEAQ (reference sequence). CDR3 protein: CASSEDRSPETQYF. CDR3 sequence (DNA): TGTGCCAGCAGCGAAGACAGGTCTCCGGAGACCCAGTACTTC.

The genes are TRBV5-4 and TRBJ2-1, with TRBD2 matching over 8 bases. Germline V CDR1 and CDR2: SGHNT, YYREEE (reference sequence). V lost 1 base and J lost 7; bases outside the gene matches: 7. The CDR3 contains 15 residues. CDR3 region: CASSLSGRGVNEQFF. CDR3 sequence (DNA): TGTGCCAGCAGCTTGAGCGGGAGAGGTGTTAATGAGCAGTTCTTC.

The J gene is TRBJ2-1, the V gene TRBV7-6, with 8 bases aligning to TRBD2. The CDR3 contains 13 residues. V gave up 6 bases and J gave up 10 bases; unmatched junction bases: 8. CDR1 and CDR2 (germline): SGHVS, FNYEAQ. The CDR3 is CASSSSSGEEQFF. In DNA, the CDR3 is TGTGCCAGCAGTTCGAGTAGCGGGGAGGAGCAGTTCTTC.

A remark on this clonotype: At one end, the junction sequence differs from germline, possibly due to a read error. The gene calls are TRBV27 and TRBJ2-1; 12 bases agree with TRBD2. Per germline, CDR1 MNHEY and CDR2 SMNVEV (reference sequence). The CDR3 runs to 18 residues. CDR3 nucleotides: TGTGCCAGCAGTCTATCCGGTCGAGGACTAGCGGGGCGTGTCGAGCAGTTCTTC. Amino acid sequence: CASSLSGRGLAGRVEQFF.

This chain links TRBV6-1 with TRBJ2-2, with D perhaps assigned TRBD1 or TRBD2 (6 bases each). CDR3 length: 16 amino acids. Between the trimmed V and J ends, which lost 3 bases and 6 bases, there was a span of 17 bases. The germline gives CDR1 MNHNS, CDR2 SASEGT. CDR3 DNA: TGTGCCAGCAGTGAGGAGGGGGGATTAGGGTCCGGGGAGCTGTTTTTT. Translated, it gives CASSEEGGLGSGELFF.

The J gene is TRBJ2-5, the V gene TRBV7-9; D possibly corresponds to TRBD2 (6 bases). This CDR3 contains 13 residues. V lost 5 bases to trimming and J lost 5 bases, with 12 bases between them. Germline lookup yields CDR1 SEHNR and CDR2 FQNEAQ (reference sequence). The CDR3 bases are TGTGCCAGCAGCCACCCTGGGGGGGAGACCCAGTACTTC. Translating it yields CASSHPGGETQYF.

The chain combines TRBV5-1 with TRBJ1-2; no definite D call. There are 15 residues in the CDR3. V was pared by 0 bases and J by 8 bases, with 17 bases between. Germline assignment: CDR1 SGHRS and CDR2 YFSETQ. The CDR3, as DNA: TGCGCCAGCAGCTTGGCCGCGGTCAGTCCGTGGGGCTACACCTTC. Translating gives CASSLAAVSPWGYTF.

Written as DNA, the CDR3 is TGTGCCTGCAGGACAGGTCAGAATGAGCAGTTCTTC. Encoded protein: CACRTGQNEQFF. J is TRBJ2-1 and V is TRBV30; 7 positions match TRBD1. The trim removed 6 bases at V and 7 bases at J, leaving 6 bases unmatched. The CDR3 totals 12 residues. Germline values: CDR1 GTSNPN, CDR2 SVGIG (reference sequence).

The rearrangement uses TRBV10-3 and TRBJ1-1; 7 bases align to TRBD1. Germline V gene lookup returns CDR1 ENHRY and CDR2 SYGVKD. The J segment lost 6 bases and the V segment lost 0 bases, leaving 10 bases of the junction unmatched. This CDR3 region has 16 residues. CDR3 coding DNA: TGTGCCATCAGTGAGTCGCCACAGGGGCCATACGCTGAAGCTTTCTTT. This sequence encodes CAISESPQGPYAEAFF.

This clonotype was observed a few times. As DNA, the CDR3 is TGTGCCAGCAGTTACTCCGGGGCCTCTGTTGCCGGCTACACCTTC. It translates to CASSYSGASVAGYTF. J is TRBJ1-2 and V is TRBV6-2 or TRBV6-3, with a tentative D call TRBD1 (5 bases). CDR1 MNHEY and CDR2 SVGEGT come from the germline V gene. V lost 0 bases and J lost 8, with 16 bases in between. CDR3 length equals 15 residues.

CDR3 DNA: TGTGCCAGCAGTCCGGGGGGCCAGGACACAGATACGCAGTATTTT. It specifies CASSPGGQDTDTQYF. The chain combines TRBV6-2 or TRBV6-3 with TRBJ2-3; possibly TRBD2 for D (7 bases). Trimming pared 5 bases from V and 2 bases from J, leaving 14 bases between. The germline CDR1 and CDR2 sequences are MNHEY and SVGEGT. This CDR3 comprises 15 residues.

The CDR3 loop reads CASSVDTGVAEQYF. The CDR3 DNA reads TGTGCCAGCAGCGTAGATACGGGAGTGGCCGAGCAGTACTTC. V and J are TRBV9 and TRBJ2-7; tentatively, D is TRBD2 (6 bases). CDR1 is SGDLS and CDR2 is YYNGEE in the germline V gene. The CDR3 covers 14 residues. V was cut by 0 bases and J by 6 bases, with 13 bases left in between.

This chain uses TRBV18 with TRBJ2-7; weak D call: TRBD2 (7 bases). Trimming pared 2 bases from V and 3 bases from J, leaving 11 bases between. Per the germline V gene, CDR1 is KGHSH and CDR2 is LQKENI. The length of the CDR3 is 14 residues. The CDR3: CASSPEGGNYEQYF. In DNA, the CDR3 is TGTGCCAGCTCACCAGAGGGGGGGAACTACGAGCAGTACTTC.